This T cell receptor beta chain was sequenced for a study of identical twins. This clonotype was seen a handful of times. CDR1 and CDR2 (germline): LGHDT, YNNKEL (reference sequence). V lost 4 bases to trimming and J lost 7 bases, with 8 bases between them. The CDR3 has 11 amino acids. Carrying unique molecular identifiers, the cDNA also gained a universal primer site through template switching. TCRdb ran MiXCR on the 5' RACE reads and lists one entry per CDR3 protein. The repertoire includes a few hundred thousand distinct CDR3 sequences, roughly 8.6% of them detected once, and less than 2.5% sits in the top ten. The sample also formed part of further work on yellow fever vaccine responses in identical twins. Per that study: The authors reported partly convergent, partly personalized vaccine responses in identical twins.

V and J are TRBV3-1 and TRBJ2-7; D gene uncertain. Sequencing was performed on memory (CD45RO+) T cells sorted from blood. The sequence derives from a woman aged 18-29 years in good health. CDR3 nucleotide sequence: TGTGCCAGCAGCCTCGTAGGAGAGCAGTACTTC. Translation gives CASSLVGEQYF.